These 7 T cell receptor beta chains share one sample of origin, sequenced in a study of T-cell reconstitution after alpha-beta-depleted transplantation in children. A TCRbeta library incorporating unique molecular identifiers was prepared. TCRdb reprocessed the PCR reads with MiXCR, giving one entry per CDR3 protein. This repertoire shows 440,000 or so distinct CDR3 sequences, around 46% found once; its top ten account for under 35%. Sequencing used PBMCs, obtained before TCRalphabeta/CD19-depleted stem cell transplant. Every receptor here comes from a girl aged 2 to 9 with aplastic anemia, due to receive a stem cell transplant.

V and J are TRBV29-1 and TRBJ2-7; possibly TRBD2 for D (6 bases). CDR1 and CDR2 (germline): SQVTM, ANQGSEA. Trimming shortened V by 7 bases and J by 6 bases, and 25 bases separated the two germline ends. This CDR3 has 15 amino acids. The CDR3 region is CSAAYKEGPPLEQYF. The DNA for the CDR3 is TGCAGCGCTGCGTATAAGGAGGGCCCCCCACTCGAGCAGTACTTC.

This clonotype was seen ten or more times. The chain is built from TRBV12-3 or TRBV12-4 and TRBJ2-1, with a tentative D call TRBD1 (5 bases). Trimming stripped 8 bases from V and 0 bases from J, with 14 bases between. The CDR3 contains 15 residues. CDR3 sequence reads: CASSRARSSYNEQFF. CDR3 coding DNA: TGTGCCAGCTCCAGGGCGAGGAGCTCCTACAATGAGCAGTTCTTC.

There are a few counts of this clonotype. V usage is TRBV7-9 and J usage is TRBJ1-2; 9 bases map to TRBD1. The germline CDR1 and CDR2 sequences are SEHNR and FQNEAQ (reference sequence). V was pared by 5 bases and J by 0 bases, with 4 bases of the junction left unmatched. CDR3 length: 15 amino acids. The CDR3 nucleotides read TGTGCCAGCAGCCCCGGACAGGGGACTAACTATGGCTACACCTTC. It yields the protein CASSPGQGTNYGYTF.

The chain carries TRBV18 and TRBJ2-6, with D uncertain. The CDR3 covers 13 residues. Germline lookup yields CDR1 KGHSH and CDR2 LQKENI. The V gene lost 2 bases and the J gene lost 4 bases, with 3 bases spanning the gap. For the CDR3, the DNA is TGTGCCAGCTCACCAACCGGGGCCAACGTCCTGACTTTC. It specifies CASSPTGANVLTF.

The rearrangement uses TRBV18 and TRBJ2-5, with D unclear. Germline CDR1 KGHSH, CDR2 LQKENI. The CDR3 length is 14 residues. V lost 3 bases and J 0 bases, leaving 8 bases between the germline ends. CDR3 nucleotide sequence: TGTGCCAGCTCACCGTCTCCAGACCAAGAGACCCAGTACTTC. Translated: CASSPSPDQETQYF.

This clonotype was seen many times. The chain uses TRBV29-1 and TRBJ2-5, with D unresolved. The germline CDR1 and CDR2 sequences are SQVTM and ANQGSEA. This CDR3 is built from 13 residues. The V end lost 5 bases, the J end lost 2 bases, and 12 bases lay between the germline ends. The CDR3 region is CSVSRATQETQYF. The DNA for the CDR3 is TGCAGCGTTTCTAGGGCTACTCAAGAGACCCAGTACTTC.

The table lists this clonotype with a few counts. The chain carries TRBV4-1 and TRBJ1-2; 10 nucleotides match TRBD1. With V trimmed by 1 base and J by 8 bases, 7 bases remained unmatched. The CDR3 covers 15 residues. The germline V gene has CDR1 MGHRA and CDR2 YSYEKL. CDR3 nucleotides: TGCGCCAGCAGCCAAGTGTTCCGGACAGGGGGAGGCTACACCTTC. Amino acid sequence: CASSQVFRTGGGYTF.